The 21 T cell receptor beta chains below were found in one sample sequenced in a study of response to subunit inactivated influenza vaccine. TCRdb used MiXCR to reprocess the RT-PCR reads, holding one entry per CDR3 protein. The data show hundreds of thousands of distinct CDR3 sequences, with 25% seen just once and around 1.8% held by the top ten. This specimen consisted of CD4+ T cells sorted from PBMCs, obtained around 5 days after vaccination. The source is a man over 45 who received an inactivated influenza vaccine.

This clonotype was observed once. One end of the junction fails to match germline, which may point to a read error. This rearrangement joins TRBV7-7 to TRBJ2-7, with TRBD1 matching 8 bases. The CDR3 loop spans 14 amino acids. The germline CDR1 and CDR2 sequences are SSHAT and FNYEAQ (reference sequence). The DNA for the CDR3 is TGTGCTAGCAGCATGGACAGGGCAGCTTTCGAGCAGTACTTC. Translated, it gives CASSMDRAAFEQYF.

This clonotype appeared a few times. The CDR3 DNA sequence: TGTGCCAGCAGTTTAGGCGGGGGGTCGCAAGAGACCCAGTACTTC. Translated: CASSLGGGSQETQYF. The V and J genes are TRBV12-3 or TRBV12-4 and TRBJ2-5, with TRBD2 matching over 8 bases. Trimming cost V 1 base and J 2 bases; bases outside gene matches: 3. This CDR3 spans 15 amino acids.

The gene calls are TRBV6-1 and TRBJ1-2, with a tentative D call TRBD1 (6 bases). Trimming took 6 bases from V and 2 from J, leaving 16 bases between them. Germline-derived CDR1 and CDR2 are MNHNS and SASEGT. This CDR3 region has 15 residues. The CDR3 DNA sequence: TGTGCCAGCAGGGGGGGGGGAACAGGGAACTATGGCTACACCTTC. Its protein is CASRGGGTGNYGYTF.

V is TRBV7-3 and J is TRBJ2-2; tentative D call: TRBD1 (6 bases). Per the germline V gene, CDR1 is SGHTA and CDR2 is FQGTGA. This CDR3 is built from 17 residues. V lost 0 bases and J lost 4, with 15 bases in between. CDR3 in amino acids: CASSLTPGERTTGELFF. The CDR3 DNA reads TGTGCCAGCAGCTTAACCCCAGGGGAGCGAACCACCGGGGAGCTGTTTTTT.

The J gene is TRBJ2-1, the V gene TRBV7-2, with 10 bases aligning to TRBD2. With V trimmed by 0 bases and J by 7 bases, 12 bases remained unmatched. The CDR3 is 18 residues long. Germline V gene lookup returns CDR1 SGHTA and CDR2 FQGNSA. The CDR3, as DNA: TGTGCCAGCAGCTTAGCGTGGTCTAGCGGGAGCGGTATAAATGAGCAGTTCTTC. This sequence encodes CASSLAWSSGSGINEQFF.

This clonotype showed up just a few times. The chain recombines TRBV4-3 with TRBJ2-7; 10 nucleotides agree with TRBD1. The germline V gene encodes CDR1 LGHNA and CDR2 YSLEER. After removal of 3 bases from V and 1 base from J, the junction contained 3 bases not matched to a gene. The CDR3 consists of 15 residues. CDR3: CASSQRDRGSYEQYF. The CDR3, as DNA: TGCGCCAGCAGCCAGAGGGACAGGGGATCCTACGAGCAGTACTTC.

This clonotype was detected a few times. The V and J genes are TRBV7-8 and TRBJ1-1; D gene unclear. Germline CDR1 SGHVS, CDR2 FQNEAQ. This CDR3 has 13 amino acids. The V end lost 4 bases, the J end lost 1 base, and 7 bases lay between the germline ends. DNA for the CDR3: TGTGCCAGCAGCTCCTTAGGGAACACTGAAGCTTTCTTT. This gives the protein CASSSLGNTEAFF. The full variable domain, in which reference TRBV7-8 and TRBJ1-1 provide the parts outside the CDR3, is GAGVSQSPRYKVAKRGQDVALRCDPISGHVSLFWYQQALGQGPEFLTYFQNEAQLDKSGLPSDRFFAERPEGSVSTLKIQRTQQEDSAVYLCASSSLGNTEAFFGQGTRLTVV.

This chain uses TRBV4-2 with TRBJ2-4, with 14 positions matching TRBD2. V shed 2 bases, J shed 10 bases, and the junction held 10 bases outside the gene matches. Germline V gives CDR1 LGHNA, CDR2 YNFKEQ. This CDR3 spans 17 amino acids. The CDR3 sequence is CASSQPTSGRASEIQYF. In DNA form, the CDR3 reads TGTGCCAGCAGCCAACCGACTAGCGGGAGGGCATCGGAGATTCAGTACTTC.

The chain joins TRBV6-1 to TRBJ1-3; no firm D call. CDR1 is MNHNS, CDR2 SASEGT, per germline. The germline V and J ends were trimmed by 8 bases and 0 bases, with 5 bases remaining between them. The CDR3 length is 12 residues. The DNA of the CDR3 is TGTGCCAGCGACGGCTCTGGAAACACCATATATTTT. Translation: CASDGSGNTIYF.

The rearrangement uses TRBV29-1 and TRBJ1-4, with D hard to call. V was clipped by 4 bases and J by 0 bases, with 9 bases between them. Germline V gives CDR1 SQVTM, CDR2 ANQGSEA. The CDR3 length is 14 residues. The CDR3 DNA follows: TGCAGCGTTGGCGGGTCATCAACTAATGAAAAACTGTTTTTT. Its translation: CSVGGSSTNEKLFF.

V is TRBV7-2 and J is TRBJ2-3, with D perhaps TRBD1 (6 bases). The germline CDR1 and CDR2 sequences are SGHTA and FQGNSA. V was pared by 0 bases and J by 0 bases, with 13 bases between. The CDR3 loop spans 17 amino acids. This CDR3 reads CASSLAWPGTSTDTQYF. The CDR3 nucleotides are TGTGCCAGCAGCTTAGCGTGGCCCGGGACAAGCACAGATACGCAGTATTTT.

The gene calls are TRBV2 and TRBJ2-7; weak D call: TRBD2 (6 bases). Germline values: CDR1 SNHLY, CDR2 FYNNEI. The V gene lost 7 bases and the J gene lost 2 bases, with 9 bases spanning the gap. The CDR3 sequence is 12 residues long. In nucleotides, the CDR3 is TGTGCCAGCACCCGACTAGCCTACGAGCAGTACTTC. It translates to CASTRLAYEQYF.

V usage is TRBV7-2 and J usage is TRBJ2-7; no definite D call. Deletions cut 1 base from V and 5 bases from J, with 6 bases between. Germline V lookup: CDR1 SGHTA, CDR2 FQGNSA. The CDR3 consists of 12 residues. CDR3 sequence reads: CASSLVGNEQYF. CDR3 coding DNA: TGTGCCAGCAGCTTAGTTGGGAACGAGCAGTACTTC.

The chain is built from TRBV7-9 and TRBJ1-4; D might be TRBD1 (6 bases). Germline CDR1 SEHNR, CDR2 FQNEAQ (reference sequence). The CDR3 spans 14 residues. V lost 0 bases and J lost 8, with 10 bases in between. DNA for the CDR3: TGTGCCAGCAGCTTAGCTGGGGGCAGGGAAAAACTGTTTTTT. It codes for CASSLAGGREKLFF.

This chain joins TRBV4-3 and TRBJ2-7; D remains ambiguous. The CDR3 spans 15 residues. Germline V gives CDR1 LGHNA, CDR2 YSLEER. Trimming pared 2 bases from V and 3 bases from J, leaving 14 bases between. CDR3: CASSQRIELHYEQYF. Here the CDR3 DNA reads TGCGCCAGCAGCCAAAGAATCGAACTTCACTACGAGCAGTACTTC.

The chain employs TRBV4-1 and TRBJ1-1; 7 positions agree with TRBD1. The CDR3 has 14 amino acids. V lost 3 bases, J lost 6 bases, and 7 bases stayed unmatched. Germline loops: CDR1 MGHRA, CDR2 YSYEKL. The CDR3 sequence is CASSQEHRGAEAFF. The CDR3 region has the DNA TGCGCCAGCAGCCAGGAGCACAGGGGCGCTGAAGCTTTCTTT.

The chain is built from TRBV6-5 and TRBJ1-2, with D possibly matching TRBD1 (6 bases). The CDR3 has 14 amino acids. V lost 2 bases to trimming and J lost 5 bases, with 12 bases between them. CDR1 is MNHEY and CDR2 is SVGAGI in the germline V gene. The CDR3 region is CASSYDRILYGYTF. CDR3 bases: TGTGCCAGCAGTTACGACAGGATACTTTATGGCTACACCTTC.

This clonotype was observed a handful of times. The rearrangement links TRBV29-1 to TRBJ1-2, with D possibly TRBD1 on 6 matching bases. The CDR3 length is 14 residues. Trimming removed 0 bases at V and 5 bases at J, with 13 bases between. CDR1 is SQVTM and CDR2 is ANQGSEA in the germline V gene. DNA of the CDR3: TGCAGCGTTGAAGAAATTTCCAGGGGATATGGCTACACCTTC. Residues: CSVEEISRGYGYTF. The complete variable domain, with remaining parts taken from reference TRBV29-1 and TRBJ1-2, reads SAVISQKPSRDICQRGTSLTIQCQVDSQVTMMFWYRQQPGQSLTLIATANQGSEATYESGFVIDKFPISRPNLTFSTLTVSNMSPEDSSIYLCSVEEISRGYGYTFGSGTRLTVV.

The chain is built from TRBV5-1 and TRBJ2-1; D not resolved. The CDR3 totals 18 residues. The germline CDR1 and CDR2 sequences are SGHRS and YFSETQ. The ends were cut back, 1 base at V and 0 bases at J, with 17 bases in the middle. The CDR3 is CASSLKGYGTRSYNEQFF. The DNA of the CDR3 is TGCGCCAGCAGCTTGAAAGGGTATGGTACACGCTCCTACAATGAGCAGTTCTTC.

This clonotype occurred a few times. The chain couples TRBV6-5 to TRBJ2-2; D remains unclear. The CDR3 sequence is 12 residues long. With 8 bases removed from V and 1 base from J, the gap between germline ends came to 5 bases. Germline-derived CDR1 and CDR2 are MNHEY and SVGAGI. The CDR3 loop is CASGENTGELFF. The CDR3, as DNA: TGTGCCAGCGGCGAGAACACCGGGGAGCTGTTTTTT.

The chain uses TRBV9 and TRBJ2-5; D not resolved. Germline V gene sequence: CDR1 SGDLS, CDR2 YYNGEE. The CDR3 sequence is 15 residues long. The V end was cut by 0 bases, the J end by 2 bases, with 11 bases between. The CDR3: CASSVGINPQETQYF. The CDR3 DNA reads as TGTGCCAGCAGCGTAGGAATAAATCCACAAGAGACCCAGTACTTC.